The next 10 T cell receptor beta chains were all read from a single sample in a study of blood T cell repertoires in COVID-19. Profiled with immunoSEQ multiplex PCR; TCRdb holds only in-frame clones, not every one. The sample includes 140,000 or so clones, about 82% of them seen just once. Sequencing input: peripheral blood. These receptor sequences come from a man over 45 with acute or convalescent COVID-19.

The chain couples TRBV12-3 or TRBV12-4 to TRBJ2-3, with 7 bases aligning to TRBD2. This CDR3 comprises 13 residues. V shed 8 bases, J shed 0 bases, and the junction held 2 bases outside the gene matches. The CDR3 sequence is CASGGGSTDTQYF. CDR3 coding DNA: TGTGCCAGCGGGGGGGGGAGCACAGATACGCAGTATTTT.

This clone came up a few times. The gene calls are TRBV12-5 and TRBJ2-1, with 12 nucleotides matching TRBD2. V trimming: 1 base; J trimming: 6 bases; junction bases outside the gene matches: 7. Germline V gene data show CDR1 as LGHNT and CDR2 as FRNRAP. This CDR3 contains 17 residues. The CDR3 DNA is TGTGCTAGTGGTTTGGCACCACTAGCGGGGGGCCCCAATGAGCAGTTCTTC. Amino acids: CASGLAPLAGGPNEQFF.

CDR3: CATLGLKPEQYF. The CDR3 region has the DNA TGCGCCACCCTCGGACTAAAACCTGAGCAGTACTTC. The genes are TRBV10-2 and TRBJ2-7; a weak D match, TRBD2 (6 bases). V was trimmed by 10 bases and J by 7 bases, leaving 17 bases between them. The CDR3 covers 12 residues. The germline V gene encodes CDR1 WSHSY and CDR2 SAAADI.

V usage is TRBV11-1 and J usage is TRBJ2-4; D is possibly TRBD2 (5 bases). The CDR3 is 16 residues long. Germline CDR1 SGHAT, CDR2 FQDESV (reference sequence). V was clipped by 0 bases and J by 5 bases, with 14 bases between them. CDR3 DNA: TGTGCCAGCAGCTTAGCGATCTCCCGAGGGCAAAACATTCAGTACTTC. Translation gives CASSLAISRGQNIQYF. Using reference TRBV11-1 and TRBJ2-4 for the parts outside the CDR3, the full variable domain is EAEVAQSPRYKITEKSQAVAFWCDPISGHATLYWYRQILGQGPELLVQFQDESVVDDSQLPKDRFSAERLKGVDSTLKIQPAELGDSAMYLCASSLAISRGQNIQYFGAGTRLSVL.

The chain couples TRBV4-2 to TRBJ1-1; no clear D gene. Per the germline V gene, CDR1 is LGHNA and CDR2 is YNFKEQ. The CDR3 has 15 residues. Trimming cost V 7 bases and J 4 bases, with 19 bases left between them. For the CDR3, the DNA is TGTGCCAGCAACCACCATGACACCGCAGGCACTGAAGCTTTCTTT. Protein product: CASNHHDTAGTEAFF.

The rearrangement uses TRBV9 and TRBJ2-3; TRBD1 might be the D (5 bases). The germline V gene has CDR1 SGDLS and CDR2 YYNGEE. The V and J ends lost 2 bases and 6 bases respectively, with 16 bases between them. This CDR3 contains 15 residues. The CDR3 DNA reads TGTGCCAGCAGCGTGGGGCTGGTGTATTGGGATACGCAGTATTTT. Its protein is CASSVGLVYWDTQYF.

V and J are TRBV5-1 and TRBJ2-6; the D gene is possibly TRBD1 (6 bases). The ends were cut back, 4 bases at V and 4 bases at J, with 12 bases in the middle. CDR3 length: 15 residues. Germline V gene data show CDR1 as SGHRS and CDR2 as YFSETQ. In DNA form, the CDR3 reads TGCGCCAGCAGCACTACAGGGCCGGGGGCCAACGTCCTGACTTTC. This codes for CASSTTGPGANVLTF.

The rearrangement uses TRBV15 and TRBJ2-7, with a weak D call TRBD2 (6 bases). The CDR3 is 14 amino acids. The germline V and J ends were trimmed by 1 base and 6 bases, with 13 bases remaining between them. Germline lookup yields CDR1 LNHNV and CDR2 YYDKDF (reference sequence). CDR3 in DNA: TGTGCCACCAGCAGAGCGGGCCTGGGGGGCGAGCAGTACTTC. This translates into CATSRAGLGGEQYF.

The V and J genes are TRBV9 and TRBJ2-2, with TRBD1 matching 7 bases. With V trimmed by 4 bases and J by 4 bases, 13 bases remained unmatched. The CDR3 is made up of 17 amino acids. Germline loops: CDR1 SGDLS, CDR2 YYNGEE. The CDR3 here is CASSPRAGAGGTGELFF. DNA for the CDR3: TGTGCCAGCAGCCCCCGCGCCGGGGCAGGGGGCACCGGGGAGCTGTTTTTT.

The chain couples TRBV20-1 to TRBJ2-7; D perhaps matches TRBD2 (5 bases). This CDR3 contains 15 residues. CDR1 is DFQATT, CDR2 SNEGSKA, per germline (reference sequence). With 3 bases removed from V and 3 bases from J, the gap between germline ends came to 18 bases. CDR3 DNA sequence: TGCAGTGCTAGTCGGGGTGGCAGAATTAACTACGAGCAGTACTTC. Translated, it gives CSASRGGRINYEQYF.